This entry lists 25 T cell receptor beta chains sequenced from one sample in a study of shared clonotypes between healthy human individuals. The assay was immunoSEQ multiplex PCR, and TCRdb's table has in-frame clones only and misses some. The sample gives 1.4 million or so clones, around 98.5% of which show up once; about 0.4% is in the top ten. The source material was naive CD4+ T cells sorted from blood. Subset: CD45RA+ positively selected. These receptors were taken from a man between 25 and 39 years old in good health.

The chain recombines TRBV6-1 with TRBJ2-1; TRBD1 might be the D (5 bases). The germline V gene has CDR1 MNHNS and CDR2 SASEGT. V lost 2 bases and J 8 bases, leaving 22 bases between the germline ends. This CDR3 has 17 amino acids. In DNA, the CDR3 is TGTGCCAGCAGTGAACACAGGAGACTCAGGTTTGAGGATGAGCAGTTCTTC. Translating gives CASSEHRRLRFEDEQFF.

The chain recombines TRBV27 with TRBJ2-7; D is perhaps TRBD1 (6 bases). This CDR3 is 18 amino acids long. Germline CDR1 reads MNHEY; CDR2 reads SMNVEV (reference sequence). V lost 4 bases to trimming and J lost 7 bases, with 29 bases between them. CDR3 residues: CASSSPSGRSRGRREQYF. CDR3 DNA: TGTGCCAGCAGTTCGCCCTCCGGCCGATCCAGGGGAAGGCGGGAGCAGTACTTC.

This chain connects TRBV7-9 to TRBJ1-1; TRBD1 might be the D (5 bases). Germline CDR1 reads SEHNR; CDR2 reads FQNEAQ (reference sequence). This CDR3 contains 14 residues. V shed 5 bases and J shed 5 bases, with 15 bases lying between them. The CDR3 here is CASSRRGTGTEAFF. The CDR3 coding sequence is TGTGCCAGCAGCCGCCGGGGGACGGGGACTGAAGCTTTCTTT. The whole variable domain, remainder taken from reference TRBV7-9 and TRBJ1-1, is DTGVSQNPRHKITKRGQNVTFRCDPISEHNRLYWYRQTLGQGPEFLTYFQNEAQLEKSRLLSDRFSAERPKGSFSTLEIQRTEQGDSAMYLCASSRRGTGTEAFFGQGTRLTVV.

The rearrangement joins TRBV5-1 to TRBJ1-3; TRBD1 is a possible D gene (5 bases). Between the trimmed V and J ends, which lost 0 bases and 6 bases, there was a span of 13 bases. The CDR3 contains 15 residues. Germline loops: CDR1 SGHRS, CDR2 YFSETQ. The CDR3 protein is CASSLVAGRENTIYF. Written as DNA, the CDR3 is TGCGCCAGCAGCTTGGTCGCAGGGAGGGAAAACACCATATATTTT.

The chain recombines TRBV9 with TRBJ2-7; D is unclear. The V and J ends lost 0 bases and 2 bases respectively, with 9 bases between them. Germline values: CDR1 SGDLS, CDR2 YYNGEE. The CDR3 has 14 amino acids. The CDR3 loop reads CASSVGDGTYEQYF. The CDR3, as DNA: TGTGCCAGCAGCGTAGGAGACGGAACCTACGAGCAGTACTTC.

The count of this clone is one. The chain uses TRBV18 and TRBJ1-1; D is uncertain. CDR1 KGHSH and CDR2 LQKENI come from the germline V gene. The CDR3 is 14 residues long. V lost 2 bases, J lost 1 base, and 8 bases lay in between. This CDR3 is CASSPLPENTEAFF. The CDR3 nucleotides read TGTGCCAGCTCACCATTACCGGAGAACACTGAAGCTTTCTTT. Drawing the rest from reference TRBV18 and TRBJ1-1, the complete variable domain is NAGVMQNPRHLVRRRGQEARLRCSPMKGHSHVYWYRQLPEEGLKFMVYLQKENIIDESGMPKERFSAEFPKEGPSILRIQQVVRGDSAAYFCASSPLPENTEAFFGQGTRLTVV.

The CDR3, as DNA: TGTGCCAGCAGCTCTCGGACTAGCGGACGCTACACAGATACGCAGTATTTT. Translated, it gives CASSSRTSGRYTDTQYF. V gene TRBV11-2 combines with J gene TRBJ2-3; TRBD2 matches at 10 bases. J was trimmed by 2 bases and V by 4 bases; bases with no gene match: 9. The CDR3 runs to 17 residues. CDR1 and CDR2 from the germline V gene are SGHAT and FQNNGV.

This chain uses TRBV28 with TRBJ1-5; weak D call: TRBD1 (5 bases). CDR1 MDHEN and CDR2 SYDVKM come from the germline V gene. V lost 4 bases to trimming and J lost 5 bases, with 9 bases between them. The CDR3 runs 13 residues. The CDR3 loop is CASSYGRDQPQHF. The CDR3, as DNA: TGTGCCAGCAGTTATGGCAGGGATCAGCCCCAGCATTTT.

The J gene is TRBJ1-2, the V gene TRBV4-1; D possibly corresponds to TRBD1 (5 bases). CDR3 length: 16 amino acids. Germline V gives CDR1 MGHRA, CDR2 YSYEKL. Trimming took off 0 bases at V and 0 bases at J, with 11 bases between the two ends. The CDR3 coding sequence is TGCGCCAGCAGCCAAGAAGGGGTAGGGTCTAACTATGGCTACACCTTC. Encoded protein: CASSQEGVGSNYGYTF.

The chain couples TRBV28 to TRBJ2-7; TRBD1 matches 7 bases. Germline trimming cut 8 bases from V and 1 base from J; bases unmatched to any gene: 8. Per the germline V gene, CDR1 is MDHEN and CDR2 is SYDVKM. The CDR3 is made up of 14 amino acids. The DNA for the CDR3 is TGTGCCAGCCAAGAACCGGACAGGTCCTACGAGCAGTACTTC. Residues: CASQEPDRSYEQYF. The variable domain in full, with the rest retrieved from reference TRBV28 and TRBJ2-7, is DVKVTQSSRYLVKRTGEKVFLECVQDMDHENMFWYRQDPGLGLRLIYFSYDVKMKEKGDIPEGYSVSREKKERFSLILESASTNQTSMYLCASQEPDRSYEQYFGPGTRLTVT.

For the CDR3, the DNA is TGTGCCAGCATCCTGGGACAGGGGGCGCGGTGGAGCACTGAAGCTTTCTTT. This sequence encodes CASILGQGARWSTEAFF. V usage is TRBV28 and J usage is TRBJ1-1, with 12 bases fitting TRBD1. After removal of 7 bases from V and 4 bases from J, the junction contained 13 bases not matched to a gene. Germline V lookup: CDR1 MDHEN, CDR2 SYDVKM. CDR3 length equals 17 residues.

The chain uses TRBV5-1 and TRBJ2-7, with 7 bases matching TRBD1. The CDR3 has 14 amino acids. V lost 1 base to trimming and J lost 6 bases; unmatched junction nucleotides: 7. The V gene's germline CDR1 is SGHRS and CDR2 YFSETQ. CDR3 loop: CASSLQGELVEQYF. For the CDR3, the DNA is TGCGCCAGCAGCTTGCAGGGGGAGTTGGTCGAGCAGTACTTC.

This sequence joins TRBV5-1 and TRBJ2-1; 7 bases map to TRBD2. The junction had 8 bases not matched to a gene; V was cut back by 3 bases and J by 2 bases. CDR1 SGHRS and CDR2 YFSETQ come from the germline V gene. This CDR3 has 16 residues. CDR3 coding DNA: TGCGCCAGCAGCTCGGGATCCGGGACTACCTACAATGAGCAGTTCTTC. Encoded protein: CASSSGSGTTYNEQFF.

Of note for this clone: This sample includes further DNA sequences coding for the same CDR3. The genes are TRBV7-2 and TRBJ1-2; unclear D gene. The ends were cut back, 3 bases at V and 2 bases at J, with 4 bases in the middle. The CDR3 consists of 12 residues. Germline-derived CDR1 and CDR2 are SGHTA and FQGNSA. The CDR3 coding sequence is TGTGCCAGCAGCTTGGGCAACTATGGCTACACCTTC. This codes for CASSLGNYGYTF.

The genes are TRBV18 and TRBJ2-5; possibly TRBD2 for D (6 bases). CDR1 and CDR2 (germline): KGHSH, LQKENI. Trimming cost V 3 bases and J 5 bases, with 16 bases left between them. The CDR3 loop spans 15 amino acids. CDR3 nucleotides: TGTGCCAGCTCACCCAGCCAGGGACTGGTGGAGACCCAGTACTTC. Residues: CASSPSQGLVETQYF.

With respect to this clone: This same CDR3 is encoded by further DNA sequences in the sample. The rearrangement joins TRBV28 to TRBJ1-1; D unclear. CDR3 size: 12 residues. The V gene lost 3 bases and the J gene lost 4 bases, with 6 bases spanning the gap. Germline CDR1 is MDHEN and CDR2 is SYDVKM. CDR3 amino acids: CASSLLGTEAFF. The CDR3 DNA is TGTGCCAGCAGTTTGTTGGGCACTGAAGCTTTCTTT.

The rearrangement uses TRBV5-6 and TRBJ2-2, with unresolved D. This CDR3 comprises 14 residues. The V gene's germline CDR1 is SGHDT and CDR2 YYEEEE. The V gene lost 4 bases and the J gene lost 4 bases, with 11 bases spanning the gap. CDR3 nucleotide sequence: TGTGCCAGCAGCGCCATTAATCCCACCGGGGAGCTGTTTTTT. Its translation: CASSAINPTGELFF.

This rearrangement joins TRBV29-1 to TRBJ2-1, with TRBD2 as a possible D gene (6 bases). V shed 4 bases and J shed 7 bases, with 17 bases lying between them. Germline loops: CDR1 SQVTM, CDR2 ANQGSEA. The CDR3 has 14 residues. The CDR3 loop is CSVGRSGLGNEQFF. The CDR3 DNA reads TGCAGCGTTGGTCGTAGCGGCCTGGGTAATGAGCAGTTCTTC.

V is TRBV19 and J is TRBJ2-7; D is undetermined. Germline V gene lookup returns CDR1 LNHDA and CDR2 SQIVND (reference sequence). Between the trimmed V and J ends, which lost 6 bases and 5 bases, there was a span of 11 bases. This CDR3 is built from 12 residues. The CDR3 nucleotides read TGTGCCAGTAGAGGTTTAGGGAACGAGCAGTACTTC. It specifies CASRGLGNEQYF.

The chain couples TRBV29-1 to TRBJ2-7; 7 bases are shared with TRBD2. The CDR3 extends over 12 amino acids. Germline V gives CDR1 SQVTM, CDR2 ANQGSEA. V gave up 1 base and J gave up 4 bases; unmatched junction bases: 1. The CDR3 DNA follows: TGCAGCGTTGAAGTCGGGAGGTACGAGCAGTACTTC. Protein sequence: CSVEVGRYEQYF.

The genes are TRBV5-1 and TRBJ2-2; D is perhaps TRBD1 or TRBD2 (5 bases each). The CDR3 loop spans 15 amino acids. The V end was cut by 1 base, the J end by 1 base, with 8 bases between. Germline V gene data show CDR1 as SGHRS and CDR2 as YFSETQ. The CDR3 coding sequence is TGCGCCAGCAGCTTGATTGGGGGGAACACCGGGGAGCTGTTTTTT. This codes for CASSLIGGNTGELFF.

The chain has TRBV7-9 and TRBJ2-7; 10 bases agree with TRBD2. CDR1 and CDR2 from the germline V gene are SEHNR and FQNEAQ (reference sequence). CDR3 length: 15 residues. V lost 0 bases, J lost 4 bases, and 3 bases stayed unmatched. DNA for the CDR3: TGTGCCAGCAGCTTAGCGCTAGCGGGAGATTACGAGCAGTACTTC. Residues: CASSLALAGDYEQYF.

The chain joins TRBV6-5 to TRBJ2-2; no clear D gene. Trimming left V 5 bases short and J 0 bases short, with 4 bases between. Germline CDR1 MNHEY, CDR2 SVGAGI. This CDR3 is 13 amino acids long. CDR3 sequence: CASSQANTGELFF. The CDR3 DNA reads as TGTGCCAGCAGTCAGGCGAACACCGGGGAGCTGTTTTTT.

CDR3 protein: CASRAPGTEQETQYF. The DNA for the CDR3 is TGTGCCAGCAGGGCTCCCGGGACAGAACAAGAGACCCAGTACTTC. The chain couples TRBV7-2 to TRBJ2-5; TRBD1 aligns across 7 bases. CDR3 size: 15 residues. The germline V gene has CDR1 SGHTA and CDR2 FQGNSA. The V gene end was trimmed by 6 bases and the J gene end by 2 bases; junction bases not matched to a gene: 9.

The V call is TRBV6-5, the J call TRBJ2-7; 11 bases agree with TRBD2. CDR1 and CDR2 from the germline V gene are MNHEY and SVGAGI. The V segment lost 6 bases and the J segment 6 bases; nucleotides outside the gene matches: 10. This CDR3 is built from 15 residues. CDR3 region: CASRRKLAGGLEQYF. CDR3 sequence (DNA): TGTGCCAGCAGGAGAAAATTAGCGGGAGGGCTCGAGCAGTACTTC.